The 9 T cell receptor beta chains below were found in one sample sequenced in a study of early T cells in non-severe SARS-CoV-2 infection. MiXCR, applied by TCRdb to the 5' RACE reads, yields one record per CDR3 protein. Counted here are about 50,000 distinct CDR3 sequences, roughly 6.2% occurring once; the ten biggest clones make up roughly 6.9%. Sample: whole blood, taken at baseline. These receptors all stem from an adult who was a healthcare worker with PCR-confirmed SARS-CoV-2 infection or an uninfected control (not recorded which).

The CDR3 spells CASSLNLGTEAFF. CDR3 nucleotide sequence: TGTGCCAGCAGCCTGAATCTAGGTACTGAAGCTTTCTTT. The chain is built from TRBV5-4 and TRBJ1-1; D not resolved. Trimming left V 4 bases short and J 5 bases short, with 12 bases between. The CDR3 runs to 13 residues. Per germline, CDR1 SGHNT and CDR2 YYREEE (reference sequence).

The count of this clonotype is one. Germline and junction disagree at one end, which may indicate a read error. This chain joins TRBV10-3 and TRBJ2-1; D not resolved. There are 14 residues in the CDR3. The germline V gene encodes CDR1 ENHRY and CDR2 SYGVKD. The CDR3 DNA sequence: TGTGCCATCAGTACACCGAGCTCCCACAATGAGCAGTTCTTC. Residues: CAISTPSSHNEQFF.

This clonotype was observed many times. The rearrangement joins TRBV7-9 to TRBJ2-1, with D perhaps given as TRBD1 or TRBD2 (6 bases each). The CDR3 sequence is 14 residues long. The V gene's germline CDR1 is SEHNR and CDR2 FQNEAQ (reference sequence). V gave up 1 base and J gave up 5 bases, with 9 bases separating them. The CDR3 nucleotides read TGTGCCAGCAGCTTAGGGGGGGCGGACAATGAGCAGTTCTTC. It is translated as CASSLGGADNEQFF.

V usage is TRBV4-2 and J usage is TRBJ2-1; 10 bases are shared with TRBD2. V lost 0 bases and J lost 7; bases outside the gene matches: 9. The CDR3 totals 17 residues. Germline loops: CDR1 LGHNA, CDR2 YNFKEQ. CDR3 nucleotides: TGTGCCAGCAGCCAAGAAGGAGCGGGAGGGCCGAGGAATGAGCAGTTCTTC. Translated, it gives CASSQEGAGGPRNEQFF.

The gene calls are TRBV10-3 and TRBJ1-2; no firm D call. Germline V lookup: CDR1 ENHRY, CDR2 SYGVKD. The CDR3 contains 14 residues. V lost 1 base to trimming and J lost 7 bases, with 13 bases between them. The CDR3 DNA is TGTGCCATCAGTGAGTTCGTCCCGCAAGGTGGCTACACCTTC. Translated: CAISEFVPQGGYTF.

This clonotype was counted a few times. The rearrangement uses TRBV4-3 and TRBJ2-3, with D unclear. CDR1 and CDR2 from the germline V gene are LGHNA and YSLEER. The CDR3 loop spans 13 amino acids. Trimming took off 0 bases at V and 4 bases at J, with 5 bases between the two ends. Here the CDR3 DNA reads TGCGCCAGCAGCCAAGAATTGGCAGATACGCAGTATTTT. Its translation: CASSQELADTQYF.

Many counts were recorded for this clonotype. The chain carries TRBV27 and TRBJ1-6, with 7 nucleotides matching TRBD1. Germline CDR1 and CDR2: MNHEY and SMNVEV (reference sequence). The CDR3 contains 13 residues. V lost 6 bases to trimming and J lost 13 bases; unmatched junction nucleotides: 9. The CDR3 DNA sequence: TGTGCCAGCAGGATGGCAGGGGGGATGCCCCTCCACTTT. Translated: CASRMAGGMPLHF.

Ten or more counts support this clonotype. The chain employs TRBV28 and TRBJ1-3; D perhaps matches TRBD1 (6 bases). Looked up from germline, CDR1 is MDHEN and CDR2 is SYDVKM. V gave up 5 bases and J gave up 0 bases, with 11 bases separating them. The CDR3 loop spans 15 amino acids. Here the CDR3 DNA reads TGTGCCAGCAGTATCACAGGGATCTCTGGAAACACCATATATTTT. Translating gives CASSITGISGNTIYF.

The CDR3 DNA follows: TGCGCCAGCAGCCAAGGCAGACCGGTAGCCCACGAGCAGTACTTC. Protein sequence: CASSQGRPVAHEQYF. This chain uses TRBV4-3 with TRBJ2-7; D remains ambiguous. Germline CDR1 and CDR2: LGHNA and YSLEER. This CDR3 spans 15 amino acids. The germline V and J ends were trimmed by 1 base and 5 bases, with 15 bases remaining between them.